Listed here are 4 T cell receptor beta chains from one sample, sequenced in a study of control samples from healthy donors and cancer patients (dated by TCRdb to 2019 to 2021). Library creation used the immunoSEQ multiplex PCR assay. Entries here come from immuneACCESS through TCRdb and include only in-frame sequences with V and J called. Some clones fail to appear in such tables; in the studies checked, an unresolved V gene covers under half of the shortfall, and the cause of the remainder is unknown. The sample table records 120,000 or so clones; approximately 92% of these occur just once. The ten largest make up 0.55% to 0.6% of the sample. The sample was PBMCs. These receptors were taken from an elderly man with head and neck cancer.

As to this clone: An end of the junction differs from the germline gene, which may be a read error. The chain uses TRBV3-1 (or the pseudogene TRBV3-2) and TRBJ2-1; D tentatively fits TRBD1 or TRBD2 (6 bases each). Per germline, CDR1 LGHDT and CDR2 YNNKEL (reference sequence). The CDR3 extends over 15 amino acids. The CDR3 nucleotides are TGTGCCAGCACCCAACTAAGGGGGGCCTACAATGAGCAGTTCTTC. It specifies CASTQLRGAYNEQFF.

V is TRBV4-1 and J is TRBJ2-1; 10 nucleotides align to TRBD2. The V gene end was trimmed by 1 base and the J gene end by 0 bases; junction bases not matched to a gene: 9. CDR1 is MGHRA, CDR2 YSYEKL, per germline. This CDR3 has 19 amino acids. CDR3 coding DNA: TGCGCCAGCAGCCAAGCCCTAGCGGGGGCCTTGAGCTCCTACAATGAGCAGTTCTTC. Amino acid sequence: CASSQALAGALSSYNEQFF.

CDR3 DNA sequence: TGTGCCATCAGTGAGGACAGGGCCACCCTCCACTTT. Amino acids: CAISEDRATLHF. The V call is TRBV10-3, the J call TRBJ1-6; 7 bases map to TRBD1. Germline V CDR1 and CDR2: ENHRY, SYGVKD. CDR3 length equals 12 residues. The junction had 3 bases not matched to a gene; V was cut back by 2 bases and J by 14 bases.

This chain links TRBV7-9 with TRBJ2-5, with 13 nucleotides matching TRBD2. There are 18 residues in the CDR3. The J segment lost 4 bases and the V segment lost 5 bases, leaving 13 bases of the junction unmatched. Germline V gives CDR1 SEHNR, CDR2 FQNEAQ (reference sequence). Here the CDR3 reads CASSHSLAGGPGPETQYF. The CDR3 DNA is TGTGCCAGCAGCCACTCACTAGCGGGAGGGCCTGGGCCAGAGACCCAGTACTTC.